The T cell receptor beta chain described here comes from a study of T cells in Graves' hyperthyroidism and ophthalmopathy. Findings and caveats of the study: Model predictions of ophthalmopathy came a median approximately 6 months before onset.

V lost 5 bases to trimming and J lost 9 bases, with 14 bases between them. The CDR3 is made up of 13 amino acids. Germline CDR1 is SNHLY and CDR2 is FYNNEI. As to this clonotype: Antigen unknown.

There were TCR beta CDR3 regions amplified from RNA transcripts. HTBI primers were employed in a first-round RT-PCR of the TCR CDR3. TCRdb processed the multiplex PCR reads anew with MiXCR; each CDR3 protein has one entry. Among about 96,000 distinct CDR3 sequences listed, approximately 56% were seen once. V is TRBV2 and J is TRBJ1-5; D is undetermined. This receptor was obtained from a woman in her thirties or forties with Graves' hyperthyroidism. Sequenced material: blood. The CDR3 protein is CASSRWASVPQHF. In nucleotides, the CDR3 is TGTGCCAGCAGTAGATGGGCCTCAGTGCCCCAGCATTTT.